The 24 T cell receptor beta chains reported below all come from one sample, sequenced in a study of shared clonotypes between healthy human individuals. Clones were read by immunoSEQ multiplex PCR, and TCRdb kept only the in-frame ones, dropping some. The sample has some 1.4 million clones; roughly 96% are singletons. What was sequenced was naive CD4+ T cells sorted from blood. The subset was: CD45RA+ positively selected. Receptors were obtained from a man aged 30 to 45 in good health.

The CDR3: CASRQGNQETQYF. CDR3 nucleotides: TGCGCCAGCAGACAGGGAAACCAAGAGACCCAGTACTTC. The chain couples TRBV5-1 to TRBJ2-5, with D tentatively TRBD1 (6 bases). Germline assignment: CDR1 SGHRS and CDR2 YFSETQ. With 5 bases removed from V and 0 bases from J, the gap between germline ends came to 8 bases. The CDR3 sequence is 13 residues long.

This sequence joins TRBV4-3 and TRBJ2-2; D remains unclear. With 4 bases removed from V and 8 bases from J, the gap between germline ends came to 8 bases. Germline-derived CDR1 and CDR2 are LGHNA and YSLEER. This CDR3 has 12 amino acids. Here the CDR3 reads CASSRVNGELFF. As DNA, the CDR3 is TGCGCCAGCAGCCGGGTAAATGGGGAGCTGTTTTTT.

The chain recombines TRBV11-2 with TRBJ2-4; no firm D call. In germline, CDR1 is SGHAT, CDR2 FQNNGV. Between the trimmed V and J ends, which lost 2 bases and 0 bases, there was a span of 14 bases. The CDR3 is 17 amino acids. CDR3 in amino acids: CASSLFVPPGAKNIQYF. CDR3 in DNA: TGTGCCAGCAGCTTATTTGTTCCTCCAGGAGCCAAAAACATTCAGTACTTC.

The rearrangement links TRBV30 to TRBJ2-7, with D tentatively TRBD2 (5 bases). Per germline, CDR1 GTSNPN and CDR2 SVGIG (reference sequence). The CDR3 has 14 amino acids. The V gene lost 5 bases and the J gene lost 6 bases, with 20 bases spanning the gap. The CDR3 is CAWGRVVPTAEQYF. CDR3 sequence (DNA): TGTGCCTGGGGGCGGGTGGTCCCCACGGCCGAGCAGTACTTC.

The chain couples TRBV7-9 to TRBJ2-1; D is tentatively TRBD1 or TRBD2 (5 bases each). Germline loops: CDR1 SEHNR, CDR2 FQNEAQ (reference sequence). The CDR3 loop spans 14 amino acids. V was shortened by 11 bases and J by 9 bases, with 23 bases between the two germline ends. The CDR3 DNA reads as TGTGCCTTAGGTGGGACCCCGTTGTTCAGTGAGCAGTTCTTC. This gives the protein CALGGTPLFSEQFF.

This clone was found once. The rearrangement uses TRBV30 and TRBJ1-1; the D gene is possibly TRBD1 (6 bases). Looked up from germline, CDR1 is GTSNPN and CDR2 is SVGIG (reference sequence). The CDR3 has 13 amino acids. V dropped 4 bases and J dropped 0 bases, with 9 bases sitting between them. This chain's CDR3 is CAWTGDMNTEAFF. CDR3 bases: TGTGCCTGGACAGGGGATATGAACACTGAAGCTTTCTTT.

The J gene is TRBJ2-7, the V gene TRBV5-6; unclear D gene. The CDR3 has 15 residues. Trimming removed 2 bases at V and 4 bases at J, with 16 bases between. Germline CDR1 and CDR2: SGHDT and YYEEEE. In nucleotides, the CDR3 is TGTGCCAGCAGCTTCCGGGCGGTCGGCGAATACGAGCAGTACTTC. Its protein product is CASSFRAVGEYEQYF.

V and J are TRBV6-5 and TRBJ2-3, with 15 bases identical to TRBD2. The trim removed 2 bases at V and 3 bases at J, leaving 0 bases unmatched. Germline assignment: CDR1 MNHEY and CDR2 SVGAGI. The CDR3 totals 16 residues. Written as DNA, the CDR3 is TGTGCCAGCAGTTACGGGACTAGCGGGAGGACAGATACGCAGTATTTT. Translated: CASSYGTSGRTDTQYF.

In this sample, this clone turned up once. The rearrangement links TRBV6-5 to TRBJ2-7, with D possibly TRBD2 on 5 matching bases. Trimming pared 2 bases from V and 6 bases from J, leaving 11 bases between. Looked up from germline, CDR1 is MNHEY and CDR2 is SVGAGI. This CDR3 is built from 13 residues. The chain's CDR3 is CASSYTRAGEQYF. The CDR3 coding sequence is TGTGCCAGCAGTTACACGAGGGCCGGCGAGCAGTACTTC.

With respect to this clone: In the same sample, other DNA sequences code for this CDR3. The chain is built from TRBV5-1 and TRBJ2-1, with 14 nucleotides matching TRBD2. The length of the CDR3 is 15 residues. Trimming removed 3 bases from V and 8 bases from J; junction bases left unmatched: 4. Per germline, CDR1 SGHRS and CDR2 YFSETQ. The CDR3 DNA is TGCGCCAGCAGCTCGGGACTAGCGGGAGTATATGAGCAGTTCTTC. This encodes CASSSGLAGVYEQFF.

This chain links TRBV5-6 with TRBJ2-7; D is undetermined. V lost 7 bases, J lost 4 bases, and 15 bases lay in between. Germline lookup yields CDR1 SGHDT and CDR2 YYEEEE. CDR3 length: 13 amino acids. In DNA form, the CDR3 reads TGTGCCAGCGAACTGAACGGTTGGTACGAGCAGTACTTC. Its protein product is CASELNGWYEQYF.

The CDR3 DNA sequence: TGTGCCAGCAACGGAAGAGGGCGGCACAATGAGCAGTTCTTC. The encoded protein is CASNGRGRHNEQFF. The chain links TRBV6-1 to TRBJ2-1; weak D call: TRBD2 (5 bases). Per the germline V gene, CDR1 is MNHNS and CDR2 is SASEGT. Trimming pared 7 bases from V and 5 bases from J, leaving 15 bases between. CDR3 size: 14 residues.

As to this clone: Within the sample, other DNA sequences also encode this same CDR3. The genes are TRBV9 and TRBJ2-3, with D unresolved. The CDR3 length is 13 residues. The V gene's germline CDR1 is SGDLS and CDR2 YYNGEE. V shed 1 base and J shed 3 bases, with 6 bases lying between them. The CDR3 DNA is TGTGCCAGCAGCGTAAAGTCAACAGATACGCAGTATTTT. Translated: CASSVKSTDTQYF.

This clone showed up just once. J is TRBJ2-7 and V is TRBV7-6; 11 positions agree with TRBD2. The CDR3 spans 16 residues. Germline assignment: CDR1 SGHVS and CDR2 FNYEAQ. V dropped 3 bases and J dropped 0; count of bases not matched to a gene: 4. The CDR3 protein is CASSFFSGRASYEQYF. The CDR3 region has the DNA TGTGCCAGCAGCTTCTTTAGCGGGAGGGCCTCCTACGAGCAGTACTTC.

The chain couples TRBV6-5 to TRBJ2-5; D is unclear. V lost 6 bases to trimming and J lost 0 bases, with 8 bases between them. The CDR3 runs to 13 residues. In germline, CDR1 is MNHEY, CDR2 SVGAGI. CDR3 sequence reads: CASSPLYQETQYF. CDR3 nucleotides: TGTGCCAGCAGCCCTTTGTACCAAGAGACCCAGTACTTC.

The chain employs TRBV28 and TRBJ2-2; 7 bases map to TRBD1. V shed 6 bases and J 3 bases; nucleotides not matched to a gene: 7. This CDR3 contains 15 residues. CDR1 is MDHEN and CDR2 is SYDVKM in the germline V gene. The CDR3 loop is CASSHRGRYTGELFF. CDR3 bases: TGTGCCAGCAGCCACAGGGGCAGGTACACCGGGGAGCTGTTTTTT.

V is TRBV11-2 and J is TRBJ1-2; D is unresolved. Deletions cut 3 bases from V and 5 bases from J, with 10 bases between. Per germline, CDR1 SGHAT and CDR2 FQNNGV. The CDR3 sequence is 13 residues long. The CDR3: CASSFRTDYGYTF. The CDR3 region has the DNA TGTGCCAGCAGCTTCCGGACCGATTATGGCTACACCTTC.

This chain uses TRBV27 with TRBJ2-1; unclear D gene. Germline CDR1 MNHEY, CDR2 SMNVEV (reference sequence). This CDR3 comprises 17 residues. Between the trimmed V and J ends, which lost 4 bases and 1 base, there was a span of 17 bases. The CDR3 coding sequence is TGTGCCAGCAGTTCCCAGCGCTGGGCTAGTTCCTACAATGAGCAGTTCTTC. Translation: CASSSQRWASSYNEQFF.

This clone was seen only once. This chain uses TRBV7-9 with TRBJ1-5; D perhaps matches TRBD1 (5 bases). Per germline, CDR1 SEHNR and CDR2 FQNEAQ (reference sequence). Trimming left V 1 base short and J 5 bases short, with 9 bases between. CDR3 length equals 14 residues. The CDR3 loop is CASSLGGYDQPQHF. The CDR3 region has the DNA TGTGCCAGCAGCTTAGGGGGGTATGATCAGCCCCAGCATTTT. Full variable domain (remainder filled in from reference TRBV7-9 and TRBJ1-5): DTGVSQNPRHKITKRGQNVTFRCDPISEHNRLYWYRQTLGQGPEFLTYFQNEAQLEKSRLLSDRFSAERPKGSFSTLEIQRTEQGDSAMYLCASSLGGYDQPQHFGDGTRLSIL.

The CDR3, as DNA: TGTGCCAGCAGCTACGGACGGTCCGGGAGCACAGATACGCAGTATTTT. Protein sequence: CASSYGRSGSTDTQYF. This sequence joins TRBV2 and TRBJ2-3; D uncertain. Germline V lookup: CDR1 SNHLY, CDR2 FYNNEI. V was pared by 6 bases and J by 0 bases, with 16 bases between. This CDR3 spans 16 amino acids.

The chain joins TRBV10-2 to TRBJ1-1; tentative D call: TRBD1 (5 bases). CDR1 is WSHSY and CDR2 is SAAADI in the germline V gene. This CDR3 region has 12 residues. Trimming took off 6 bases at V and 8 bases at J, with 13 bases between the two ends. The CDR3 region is CASSKGSAEAFF. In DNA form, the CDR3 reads TGCGCCAGCAGCAAGGGGTCGGCCGAAGCTTTCTTT.

In DNA, the CDR3 is TGTGCCAGCAGTTACTCGAAACAGGGGGGCGAGCAGTACTTC. Its translation is CASSYSKQGGEQYF. The chain employs TRBV6-6 and TRBJ2-7, with TRBD1 matching 8 bases. The CDR3 sequence is 14 residues long. The V gene end was trimmed by 0 bases and the J gene end by 6 bases; junction bases not matched to a gene: 4. From germline, CDR1 is MNHNY and CDR2 SVGAGI (reference sequence).

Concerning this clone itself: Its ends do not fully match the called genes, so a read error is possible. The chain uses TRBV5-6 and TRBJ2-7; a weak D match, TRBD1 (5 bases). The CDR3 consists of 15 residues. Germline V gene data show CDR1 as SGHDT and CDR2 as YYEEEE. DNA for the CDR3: TGTGCCAGCAGTTTGGCCGGGTCACCAGGGAACGAGCAGTACTTC. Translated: CASSLAGSPGNEQYF.

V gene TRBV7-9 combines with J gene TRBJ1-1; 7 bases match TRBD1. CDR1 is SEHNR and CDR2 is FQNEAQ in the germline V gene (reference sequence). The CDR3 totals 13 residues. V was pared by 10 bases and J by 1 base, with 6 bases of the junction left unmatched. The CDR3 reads CATKQGRNTEAFF. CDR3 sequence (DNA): TGTGCCACCAAACAGGGGAGGAACACTGAAGCTTTCTTT. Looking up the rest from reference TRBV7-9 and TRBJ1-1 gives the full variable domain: DTGVSQNPRHKITKRGQNVTFRCDPISEHNRLYWYRQTLGQGPEFLTYFQNEAQLEKSRLLSDRFSAERPKGSFSTLEIQRTEQGDSAMYLCATKQGRNTEAFFGQGTRLTVV.